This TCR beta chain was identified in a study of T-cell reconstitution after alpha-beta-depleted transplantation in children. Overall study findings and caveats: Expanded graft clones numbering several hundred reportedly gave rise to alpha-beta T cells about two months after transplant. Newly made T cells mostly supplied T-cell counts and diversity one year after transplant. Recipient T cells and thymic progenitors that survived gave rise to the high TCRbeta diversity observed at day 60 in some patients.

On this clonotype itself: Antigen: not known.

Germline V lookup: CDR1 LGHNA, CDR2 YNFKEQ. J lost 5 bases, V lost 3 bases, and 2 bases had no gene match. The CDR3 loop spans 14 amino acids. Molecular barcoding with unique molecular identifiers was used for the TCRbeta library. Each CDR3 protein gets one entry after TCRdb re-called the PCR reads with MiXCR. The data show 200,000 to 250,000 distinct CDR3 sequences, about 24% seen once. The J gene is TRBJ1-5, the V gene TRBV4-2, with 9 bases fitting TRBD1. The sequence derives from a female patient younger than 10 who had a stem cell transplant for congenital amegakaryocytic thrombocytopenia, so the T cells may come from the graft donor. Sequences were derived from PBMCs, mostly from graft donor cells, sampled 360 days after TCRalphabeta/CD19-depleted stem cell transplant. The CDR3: CASSHRTGDQPQHF. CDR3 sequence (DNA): TGTGCCAGCAGCCATCGGACAGGGGATCAGCCCCAGCATTTT.